This T cell receptor beta chain is drawn from a study of breast tumors, draining lymph nodes, adjacent tissues. Study-level points and caveats: Compared with lymph nodes, tumors were less diverse; compared with nontumor tissue, more.

There are many counts of this clonotype. The antigen is unknown. TCRdb called the multiplex PCR reads again in MiXCR, with one record for every CDR3 protein. The repertoire holds about 200,000 distinct CDR3 sequences, with around 33% as singletons. CDR3 size: 13 residues. Germline V lookup: CDR1 DFQATT, CDR2 SNEGSKA (reference sequence). With 3 bases removed from V and 2 bases from J, the gap between germline ends came to 8 bases. Axillary draining lymph nodes of breast cancer patients supplied the node samples. The sample taken for sequencing was axillary lymph node tissue. V gene TRBV20-1 combines with J gene TRBJ1-3; D may be TRBD1 (5 bases). This sequence was found in a female donor with breast cancer. Some clones in this sample may be carry-over from other donors' samples. In DNA, the CDR3 is TGCAGTGCTAGTCAAGGGGCTGGAAACACCATATATTTT. Encoded protein: CSASQGAGNTIYF.